Each of the 8 T cell receptor beta chains below was sequenced from the same sample in a study of T-cell reconstitution after alpha-beta-depleted transplantation in children (dated by TCRdb to 2016 to 2017). Study-level results and caveats: Hyperexpanded clone frequencies declined over subsequent months; after one year, T-cell counts and TCRbeta diversity were mostly attributed to newly produced T cells.

Library creation used PCR. These reads were obtained on an Illumina HiSeq 2500. TCR library preparation used molecular barcoding, with unique molecular identifiers applied to normalize quantification of the TCRbeta repertoire. The public reads were reprocessed in TCRdb via fastp at Q25 and MiXCR, keeping in-frame beta chains. Rows are combined by CDR3 protein, so each entry shows the most common genes and DNA. The sample data list a few hundred thousand distinct CDR3 sequences, and nearly 8% of these were observed just once. Approximately 8.6% of the sample is held by the ten biggest clonotypes. The treatment or condition tag for this specimen amounts to: allogeneic hematopoietic cell transplantation with graft depleted of TCRalphabeta T cells and CD19 B cells. These receptors have no identified antigens. The source material was peripheral blood, sampled 360 days after TCRalphabeta/CD19-depleted stem cell transplant. The receptor set was obtained from a female patient aged 2-15 years who had a stem cell transplant for Fanconi anemia, so the T cells may come from the graft donor.

This clonotype was detected ten times or more. The chain joins TRBV5-1 to TRBJ2-5; no firm D call. Deletions cut 1 base from V and 1 base from J, with 11 bases between. The CDR3 is 15 residues long. CDR1 SGHRS and CDR2 YFSETQ come from the germline V gene. This CDR3 is CASSLRSGSQETQYF. CDR3 sequence (DNA): TGCGCCAGCAGCTTGCGTTCCGGATCCCAAGAGACCCAGTACTTC.

This clonotype was seen only a few times. This chain joins TRBV5-6 and TRBJ2-1; the match to TRBD2 covers 7 bases. The CDR3 runs 15 residues. The V segment lost 6 bases and the J segment 6 bases; nucleotides outside the gene matches: 12. Germline assignment: CDR1 SGHDT and CDR2 YYEEEE. The CDR3 protein is CASTSGTPSPNEQFF. The CDR3 nucleotides read TGTGCCAGCACGAGCGGGACCCCGAGCCCCAATGAGCAGTTCTTC.

This sequence joins TRBV15 and TRBJ2-5, with D possibly matching TRBD2 (6 bases). This CDR3 comprises 15 residues. V shed 0 bases and J shed 3 bases, with 11 bases lying between them. The germline V gene has CDR1 LNHNV and CDR2 YYDKDF (reference sequence). The DNA for the CDR3 is TGTGCCACCAGCAGAGATTGGGGGGTGGAAGAGACCCAGTACTTC. This codes for CATSRDWGVEETQYF.

The gene calls are TRBV12-5 and TRBJ1-2; D may be TRBD1 (5 bases). This CDR3 region has 15 residues. Germline values: CDR1 LGHNT, CDR2 FRNRAP. CDR3 DNA: TGTGCCACCACCCAAGGCGTAGGGACGGACTATGGCTACACCTTC. Its translation is CATTQGVGTDYGYTF.

At least ten counts were recorded for this clonotype. The chain is built from TRBV4-3 and TRBJ2-3; D call uncertain. CDR1 and CDR2 from the germline V gene are LGHNA and YSLEER. The V and J ends lost 1 base and 10 bases respectively, with 12 bases between them. The CDR3 is made up of 13 amino acids. The CDR3 DNA reads TGCGCCAGCAGCCAAGTTAAGGCCAGTTCGCAGTATTTT. This encodes CASSQVKASSQYF.

The sample holds many counts of this clonotype. V usage is TRBV9 and J usage is TRBJ2-2; tentative D call: TRBD2 (6 bases). The CDR3 totals 15 residues. Trimming took 4 bases from V and 8 from J, leaving 18 bases between them. Germline loops: CDR1 SGDLS, CDR2 YYNGEE. The CDR3 region has the DNA TGTGCCAGCAGCTCCCACCCGGACTACTCTGGGGAGCTGTTTTTT. Protein product: CASSSHPDYSGELFF.

This clonotype was detected only a few times. The chain employs TRBV18 and TRBJ2-1; 9 positions match TRBD2. V was pared by 2 bases and J by 6 bases, with 8 bases of the junction left unmatched. The CDR3 runs 16 residues. Per germline, CDR1 KGHSH and CDR2 LQKENI. This CDR3 is CASSPILAGTANEQFF. For the CDR3, the DNA is TGTGCCAGCTCACCAATTCTAGCGGGAACTGCCAATGAGCAGTTCTTC. Variable domain in full (rest from reference TRBV18 and TRBJ2-1): NAGVMQNPRHLVRRRGQEARLRCSPMKGHSHVYWYRQLPEEGLKFMVYLQKENIIDESGMPKERFSAEFPKEGPSILRIQQVVRGDSAAYFCASSPILAGTANEQFFGPGTRLTVL.

This clonotype was picked up a small number of times. V and J are TRBV20-1 and TRBJ2-6; D is uncertain. The CDR3 loop spans 14 amino acids. Trimming took off 3 bases at V and 1 base at J, with 7 bases between the two ends. CDR1 is DFQATT, CDR2 SNEGSKA, per germline (reference sequence). CDR3 in amino acids: CSARMISGANVLTF. DNA of the CDR3: TGCAGTGCTAGGATGATTTCTGGGGCCAACGTCCTGACTTTC.